This T cell receptor (beta chain) was captured in a study of blood T cell repertoires in COVID-19. Study summary: Acute and convalescent COVID-19 specimens originated in the United States, Italy and Spain.

The germline V and J ends were trimmed by 0 bases and 4 bases, with 13 bases remaining between them. Germline loops: CDR1 MNHEY, CDR2 SMNVEV (reference sequence). The CDR3 totals 15 residues. The repertoire was sequenced with immunoSEQ multiplex PCR; TCRdb's copy has only in-frame clones and lacks some. The sample lists some 19,000 clones; 70% to 85% were seen once. V and J are TRBV27 and TRBJ2-7, with D uncertain. This receptor was obtained from a human donor in a cohort sampled during active COVID-19. Sequencing used peripheral blood. The CDR3, as DNA: TGTGCCAGCAGTTTATCCCGGATCGGCGGATACGAGCAGTACTTC. This sequence encodes CASSLSRIGGYEQYF.